This T cell receptor (beta chain) was found in a study of CD8+CD57+ T cells in acquired aplastic anemia (dated by TCRdb to 2016 to 2019). A note on the overall study: On average, sorted CD4+ and CD8+ cells yielded about 3 ug of extracted DNA, with a range of about 0.18 to 27.4 ug. CD8+CD57+ expansion was defined as frequency above the mean frequency observed in healthy subjects. Broad study findings and their caveats: Patients and healthy controls showed no significant difference in CD8+ Simpson's diversity (P=0.060). Although 25 to 30 CD8+ CDR3 sequences were shared by patients and controls, these sequences appeared highly expressed in patients and within the immunodominant clones of patients.

TCR beta VDJ combination and CDR3 sequence profiling used genomic DNA as the template. TCR repertoire sequencing was run on an Illumina HiSeq 2000. In the original analysis: Repertoire assessment relied on Simpson's diversity index, CDR3 size and DJ length profiles, and TRBV/TRBJ rearrangement plots. Whichever DNA sequence was most abundant in the deep sequencing data was defined as the immunodominant clone. CDR3 amino acid sequences were screened for sharing across subjects and compared with published repertoires and the VDJdb database. The public reads were run again by TCRdb, first through fastp at Q25 and then through MiXCR, and only productive beta chains were kept. Identical CDR3 proteins give one entry, which carries the most common genes and DNA. TCRdb, not the authors, supplied the V and J calls. This sample gives around 430,000 distinct CDR3 sequences in total; roughly 34% of them show up just once. The ten most abundant clones make up about 0.8% of the sample.

This clonotype was detected only a few times. Its binding antigen is unknown. No base-level quality is on record; no much larger clone is a single base apart. Flow cytometry had shown CD8+CD57+ cell expansion in the patients selected for sequencing. Severe acquired aplastic anemia was diagnosed in all patients according to International Study of Aplastic Anemia and Agranulocytosis and Camitta criteria. No therapy had been received by the patients at the time of blood sampling. In the study, sorted CD4+ and CD8+ blood T cells from patients with severe aplastic anemia and from healthy subjects underwent deep sequencing of TCR repertoires. Patients were enrolled in the USA under clinicaltrials.gov protocols 00001620, 01623167, 00001397, 00071045, 00081523 and 00961064. Ficoll-Paque density gradient centrifugation was used to isolate peripheral blood mononuclear cells. Before DNA extraction, CD4+ and CD8+ T cells were sorted with FACS or magnetic beads.

Sequencing was carried out using sorted CD4+, CD8+, or CD8+CD57+ T cells (not recorded which) from PBMCs. The clonotype originates from a human donor with aplastic anemia.

CDR3 reads: CASSEAPFNVAKNIQYF. The nucleotides read TGTGCCAGCAGTGAAGCTCCTTTTAATGTAGCCAAAAACATTCAGTACTTC. The chain is encoded by TRBV2 joined to TRBJ2-4; no D gene can be assigned with confidence. From the cysteine through the phenylalanine, the CDR3 covers 17 amino acids. Only CDR3 DNA is held: 51 bases, read in frame from base 1. V is cut by 0 bases and J by 0 bases, and the space between the germline ends is 12 bases. The germline V gene yields SNHLY for CDR1 and FYNNEI for CDR2.